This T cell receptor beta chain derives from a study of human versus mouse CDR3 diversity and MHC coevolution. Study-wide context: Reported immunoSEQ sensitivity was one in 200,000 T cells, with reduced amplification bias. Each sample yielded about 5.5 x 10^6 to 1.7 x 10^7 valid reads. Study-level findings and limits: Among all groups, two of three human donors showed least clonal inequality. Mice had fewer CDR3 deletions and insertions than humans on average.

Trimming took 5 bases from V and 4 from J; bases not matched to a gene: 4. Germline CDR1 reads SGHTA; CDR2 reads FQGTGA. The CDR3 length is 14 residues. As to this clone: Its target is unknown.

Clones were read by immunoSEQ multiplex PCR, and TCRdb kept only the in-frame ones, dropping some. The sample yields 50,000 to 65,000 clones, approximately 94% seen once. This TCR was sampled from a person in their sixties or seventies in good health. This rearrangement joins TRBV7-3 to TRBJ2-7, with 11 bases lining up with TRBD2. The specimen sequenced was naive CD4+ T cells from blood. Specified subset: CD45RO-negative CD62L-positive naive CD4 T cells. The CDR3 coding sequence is TGTGCCAGCAGCCTCACTAGCGGGGGTTACGAGCAGTACTTC. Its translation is CASSLTSGGYEQYF.